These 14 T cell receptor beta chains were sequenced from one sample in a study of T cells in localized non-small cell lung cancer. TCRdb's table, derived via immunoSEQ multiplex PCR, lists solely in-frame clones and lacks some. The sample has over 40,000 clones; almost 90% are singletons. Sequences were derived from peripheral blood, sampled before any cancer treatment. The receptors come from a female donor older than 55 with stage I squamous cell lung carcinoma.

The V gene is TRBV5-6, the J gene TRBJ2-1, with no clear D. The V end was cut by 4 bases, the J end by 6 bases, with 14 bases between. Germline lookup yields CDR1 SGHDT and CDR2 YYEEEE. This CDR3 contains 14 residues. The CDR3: CASSRPALGNEQFF. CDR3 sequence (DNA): TGTGCCAGCAGCCGACCAGCCTTGGGCAATGAGCAGTTCTTC.

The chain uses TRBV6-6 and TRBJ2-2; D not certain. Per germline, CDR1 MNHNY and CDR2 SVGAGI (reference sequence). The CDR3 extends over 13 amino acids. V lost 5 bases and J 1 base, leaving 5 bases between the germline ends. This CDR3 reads CASSRLNTGELFF. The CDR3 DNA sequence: TGTGCCAGCAGTCGACTGAACACCGGGGAGCTGTTTTTT.

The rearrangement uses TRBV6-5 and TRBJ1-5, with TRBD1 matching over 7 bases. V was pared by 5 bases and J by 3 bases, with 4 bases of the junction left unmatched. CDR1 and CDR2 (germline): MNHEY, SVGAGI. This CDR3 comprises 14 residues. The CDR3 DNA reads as TGTGCCAGCAGTGTGACAGGGACCAATCAGCCCCAGCATTTT. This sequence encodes CASSVTGTNQPQHF.

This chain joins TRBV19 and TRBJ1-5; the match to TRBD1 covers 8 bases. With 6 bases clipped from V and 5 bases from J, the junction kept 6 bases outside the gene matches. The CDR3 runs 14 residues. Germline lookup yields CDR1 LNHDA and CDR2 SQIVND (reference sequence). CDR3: CASRAGQVYQPQHF. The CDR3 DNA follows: TGTGCCAGTAGGGCGGGACAGGTCTATCAGCCCCAGCATTTT.

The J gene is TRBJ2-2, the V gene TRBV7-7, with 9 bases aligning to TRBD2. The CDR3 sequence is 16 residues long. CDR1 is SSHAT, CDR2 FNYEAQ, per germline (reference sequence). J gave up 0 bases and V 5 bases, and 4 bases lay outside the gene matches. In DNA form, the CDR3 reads TGTGCCAGCAGCCAGCGACTAGCGGCGAACACCGGGGAGCTGTTTTTT. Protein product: CASSQRLAANTGELFF.

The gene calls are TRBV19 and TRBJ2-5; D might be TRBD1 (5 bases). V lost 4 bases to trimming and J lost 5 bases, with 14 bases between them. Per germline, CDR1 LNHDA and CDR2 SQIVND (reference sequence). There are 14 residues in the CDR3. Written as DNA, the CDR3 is TGTGCCAGTAGTACCCCTCGATCAGGGGAGACCCAGTACTTC. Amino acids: CASSTPRSGETQYF.

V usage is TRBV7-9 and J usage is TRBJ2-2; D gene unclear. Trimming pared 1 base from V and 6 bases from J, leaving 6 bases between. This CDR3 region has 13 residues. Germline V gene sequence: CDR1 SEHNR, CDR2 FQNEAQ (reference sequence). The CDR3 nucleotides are TGTGCCAGCAGCTTAGAGGTCCCCGGGGAGCTGTTTTTT. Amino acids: CASSLEVPGELFF.

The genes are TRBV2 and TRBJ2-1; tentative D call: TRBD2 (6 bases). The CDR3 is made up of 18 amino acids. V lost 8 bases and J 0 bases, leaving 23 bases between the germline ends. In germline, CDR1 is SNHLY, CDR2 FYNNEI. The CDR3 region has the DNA TGTGCCAGCGCTGACGCCAGCGGGCTGGTAAGCTCCTACAATGAGCAGTTCTTC. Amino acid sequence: CASADASGLVSSYNEQFF.

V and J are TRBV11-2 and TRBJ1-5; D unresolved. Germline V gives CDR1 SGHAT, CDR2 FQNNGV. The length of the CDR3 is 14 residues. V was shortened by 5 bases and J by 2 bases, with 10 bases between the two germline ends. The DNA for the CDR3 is TGTGCCAGCAGCCAGAGCTCCCGCAATCAGCCCCAGCATTTT. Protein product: CASSQSSRNQPQHF.

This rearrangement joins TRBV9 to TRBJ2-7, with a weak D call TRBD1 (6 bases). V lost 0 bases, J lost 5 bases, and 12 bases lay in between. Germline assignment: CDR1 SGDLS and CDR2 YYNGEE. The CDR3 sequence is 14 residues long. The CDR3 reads CASSVDRAWDEQYF. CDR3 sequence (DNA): TGTGCCAGCAGCGTAGACAGGGCATGGGACGAGCAGTACTTC.

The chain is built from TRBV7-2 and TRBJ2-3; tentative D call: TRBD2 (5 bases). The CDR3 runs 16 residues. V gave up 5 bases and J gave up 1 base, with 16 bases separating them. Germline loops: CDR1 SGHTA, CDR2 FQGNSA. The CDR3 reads CASSTSPSAGTDTQYF. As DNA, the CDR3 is TGTGCCAGCAGCACTTCCCCGTCAGCGGGCACAGATACGCAGTATTTT.

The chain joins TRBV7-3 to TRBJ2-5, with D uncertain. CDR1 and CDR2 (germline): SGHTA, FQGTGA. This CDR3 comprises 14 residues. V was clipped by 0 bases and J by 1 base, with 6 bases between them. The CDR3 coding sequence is TGTGCCAGCAGCTTAACCCCTCCCCAAGAGACCCAGTACTTC. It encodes CASSLTPPQETQYF.

CDR3 DNA: TGTGCCATCAGTGACCCGGGACCCCGGACCGGGGAGCTGTTTTTT. Its protein is CAISDPGPRTGELFF. The chain joins TRBV10-3 to TRBJ2-2; perhaps D is TRBD1 or TRBD2 (5 bases each). The CDR3 is made up of 15 amino acids. V shed 3 bases and J shed 5 bases, with 13 bases lying between them. Germline V gene sequence: CDR1 ENHRY, CDR2 SYGVKD.

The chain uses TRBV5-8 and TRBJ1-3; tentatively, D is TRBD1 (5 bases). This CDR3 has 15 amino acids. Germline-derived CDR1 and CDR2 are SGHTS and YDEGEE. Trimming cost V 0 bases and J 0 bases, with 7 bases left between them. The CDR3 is CASSLGQSSGNTIYF. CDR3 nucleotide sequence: TGTGCCAGCAGCTTGGGACAGAGCTCTGGAAACACCATATATTTT.